This T cell receptor beta chain comes out of a study of cytomegalovirus exposure and HLA in healthy donors. Broader study findings: High sensitivity and specificity were reportedly achieved when the classifier diagnosed cytomegalovirus status. Per a prior analysis, the majority of TCR beta V segments were productive roughly 87% or roughly 30% of the time. Specificity of three CMV-associated chains for CMV antigens was verified in vitro. Among CMV-associated TCR beta chains, most appeared HLA-restricted in a later analysis.

Use of 60 Vbeta and 13 Jbeta primers characterized the PCR. Sequencing was performed with immunoSEQ multiplex PCR; in TCRdb, only in-frame clones are kept and a portion is missing. The repertoire holds around 250,000 clones, 75% to 85% seen once, with almost 8% in the top ten. About this clone itself: Its antigen is unknown.

V dropped 4 bases and J dropped 7 bases, with 17 bases sitting between them. Germline assignment: CDR1 SGHKS and CDR2 YYEKEE (reference sequence). This CDR3 has 14 amino acids. This chain connects TRBV5-5 to TRBJ1-2; possible D gene TRBD1, 6 bases. The material sequenced was PBMCs. The origin of this receptor is a woman aged 55-75 years in good health and CMV-seropositive. CDR3 nucleotide sequence: TGTGCCAGCAGCCCACTAGGGGGGGGCAGTGGCTACACCTTC. This codes for CASSPLGGGSGYTF.